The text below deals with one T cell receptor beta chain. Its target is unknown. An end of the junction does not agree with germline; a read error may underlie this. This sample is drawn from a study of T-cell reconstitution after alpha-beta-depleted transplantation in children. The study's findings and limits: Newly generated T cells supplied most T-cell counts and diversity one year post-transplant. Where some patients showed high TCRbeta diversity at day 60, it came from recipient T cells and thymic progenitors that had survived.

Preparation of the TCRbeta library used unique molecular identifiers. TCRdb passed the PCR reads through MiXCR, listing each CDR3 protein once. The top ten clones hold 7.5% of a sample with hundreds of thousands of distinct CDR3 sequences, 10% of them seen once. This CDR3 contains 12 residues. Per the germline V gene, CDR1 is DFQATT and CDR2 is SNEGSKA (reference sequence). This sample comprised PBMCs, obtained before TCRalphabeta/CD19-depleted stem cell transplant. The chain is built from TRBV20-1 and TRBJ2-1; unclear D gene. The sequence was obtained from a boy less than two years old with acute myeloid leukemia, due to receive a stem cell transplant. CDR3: CSASQIYNEQFF. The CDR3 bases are TGCAGTGCTAGTCAGATATACAATGAACAGTTCTTC.